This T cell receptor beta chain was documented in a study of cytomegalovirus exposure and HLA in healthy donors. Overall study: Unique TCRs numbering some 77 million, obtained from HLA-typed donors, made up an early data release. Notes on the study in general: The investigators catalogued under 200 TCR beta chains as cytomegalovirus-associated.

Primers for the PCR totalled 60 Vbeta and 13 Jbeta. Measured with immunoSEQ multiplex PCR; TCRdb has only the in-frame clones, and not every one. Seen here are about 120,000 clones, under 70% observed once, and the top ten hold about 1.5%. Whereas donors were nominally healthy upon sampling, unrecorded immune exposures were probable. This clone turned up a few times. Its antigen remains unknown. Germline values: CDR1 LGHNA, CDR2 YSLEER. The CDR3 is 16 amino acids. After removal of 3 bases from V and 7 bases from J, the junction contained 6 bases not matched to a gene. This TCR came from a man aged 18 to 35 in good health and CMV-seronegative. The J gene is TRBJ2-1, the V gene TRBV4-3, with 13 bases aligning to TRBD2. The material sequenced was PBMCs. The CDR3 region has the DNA TGCGCCAGCAGCCATGGGACTAGCGGGACTGGGAATGAGCAGTTCTTC. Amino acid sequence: CASSHGTSGTGNEQFF.